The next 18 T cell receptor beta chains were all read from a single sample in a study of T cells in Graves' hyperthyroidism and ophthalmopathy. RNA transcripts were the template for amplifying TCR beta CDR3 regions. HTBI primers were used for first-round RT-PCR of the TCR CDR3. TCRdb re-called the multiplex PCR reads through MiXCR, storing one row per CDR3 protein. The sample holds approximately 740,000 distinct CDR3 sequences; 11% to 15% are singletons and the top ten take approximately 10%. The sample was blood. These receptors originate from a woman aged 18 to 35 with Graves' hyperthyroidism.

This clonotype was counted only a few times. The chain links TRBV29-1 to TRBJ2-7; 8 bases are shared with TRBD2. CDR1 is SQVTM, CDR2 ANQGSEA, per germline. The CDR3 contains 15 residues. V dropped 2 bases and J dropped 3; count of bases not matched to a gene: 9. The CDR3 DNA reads TGCAGCGTTGAATCCCCAGCGGGAGCCTACTACGAGCAGTACTTC. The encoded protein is CSVESPAGAYYEQYF.

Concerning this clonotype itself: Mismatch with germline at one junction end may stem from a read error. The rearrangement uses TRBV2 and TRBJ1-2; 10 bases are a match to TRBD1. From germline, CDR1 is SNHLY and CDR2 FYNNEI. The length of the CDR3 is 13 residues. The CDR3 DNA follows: TGTGCCAGACGACAGGGGGCCAACTATGGCCACACCTTC. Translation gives CARRQGANYGHTF.

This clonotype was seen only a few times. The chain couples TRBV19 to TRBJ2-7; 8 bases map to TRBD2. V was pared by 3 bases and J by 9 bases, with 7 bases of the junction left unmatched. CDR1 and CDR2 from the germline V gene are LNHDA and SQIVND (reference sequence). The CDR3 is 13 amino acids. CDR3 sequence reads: CASSIKRETGQYF. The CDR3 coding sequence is TGTGCCAGTAGTATCAAGCGGGAGACCGGGCAGTACTTC. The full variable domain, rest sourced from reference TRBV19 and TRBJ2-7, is DGGITQSPKYLFRKEGQNVTLSCEQNLNHDAMYWYRQDPGQGLRLIYYSQIVNDFQKGDIAEGYSVSREKKESFPLTVTSAQKNPTAFYLCASSIKRETGQYFGPGTRLTVT.

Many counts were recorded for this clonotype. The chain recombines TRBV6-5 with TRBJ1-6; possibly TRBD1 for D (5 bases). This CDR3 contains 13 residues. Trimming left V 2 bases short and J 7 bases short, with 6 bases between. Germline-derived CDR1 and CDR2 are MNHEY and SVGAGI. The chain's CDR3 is CASSYDRNSPLHF. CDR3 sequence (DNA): TGTGCCAGCAGTTACGACAGAAATTCACCCCTCCACTTT.

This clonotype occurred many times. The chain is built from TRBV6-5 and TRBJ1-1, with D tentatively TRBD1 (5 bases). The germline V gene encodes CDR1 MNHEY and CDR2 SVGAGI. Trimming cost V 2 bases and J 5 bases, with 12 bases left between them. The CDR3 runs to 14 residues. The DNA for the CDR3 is TGTGCCAGCAGTTACACCTTGGGGGGAACTGAAGCTTTCTTT. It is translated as CASSYTLGGTEAFF.

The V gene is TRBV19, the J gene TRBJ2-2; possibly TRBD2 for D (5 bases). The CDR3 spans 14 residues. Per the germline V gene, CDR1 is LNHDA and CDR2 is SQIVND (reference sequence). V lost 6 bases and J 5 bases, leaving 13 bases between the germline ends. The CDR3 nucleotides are TGTGCCAGTAGGAATCCCGGGGAAACCGGGGAGCTGTTTTTT. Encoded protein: CASRNPGETGELFF.

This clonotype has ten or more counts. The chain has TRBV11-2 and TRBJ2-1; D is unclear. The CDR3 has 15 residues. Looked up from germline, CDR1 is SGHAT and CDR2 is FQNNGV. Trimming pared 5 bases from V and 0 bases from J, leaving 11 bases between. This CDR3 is CASSPFTGSYNEQFF. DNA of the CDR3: TGTGCCAGCAGCCCCTTTACTGGCTCCTACAATGAGCAGTTCTTC.

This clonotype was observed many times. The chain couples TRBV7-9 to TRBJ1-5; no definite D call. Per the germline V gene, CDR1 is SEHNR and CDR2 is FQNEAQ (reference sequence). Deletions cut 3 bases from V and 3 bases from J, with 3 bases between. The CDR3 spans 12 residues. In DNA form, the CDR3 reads TGTGCCAGCAGCTTTTTCAATCAGCCCCAGCATTTT. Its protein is CASSFFNQPQHF.

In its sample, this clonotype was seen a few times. DNA of the CDR3: TGTGCCAGCAGCCCATTATCGGGGGGCAATCAGCCCCAGCATTTT. The encoded protein is CASSPLSGGNQPQHF. This sequence joins TRBV7-9 and TRBJ1-5, with TRBD1 as a possible D gene (5 bases). The CDR3 totals 15 residues. Germline lookup yields CDR1 SEHNR and CDR2 FQNEAQ (reference sequence). Trimming pared 5 bases from V and 2 bases from J, leaving 13 bases between.

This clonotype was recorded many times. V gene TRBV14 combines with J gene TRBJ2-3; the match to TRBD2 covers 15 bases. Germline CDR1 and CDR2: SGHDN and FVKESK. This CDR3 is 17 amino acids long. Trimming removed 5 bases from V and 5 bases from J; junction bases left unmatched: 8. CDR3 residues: CASSEKGLAGGRDTQYF. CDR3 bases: TGTGCCAGCAGCGAAAAGGGACTAGCGGGAGGCCGAGATACGCAGTATTTT.

The CDR3 reads CASSAGGGMFF. DNA of the CDR3: TGTGCCAGCAGTGCAGGGGGCGGAATGTTCTTC. V gene TRBV28 combines with J gene TRBJ2-1; 8 bases are a match to TRBD1. The CDR3 totals 11 residues. V trimming: 5 bases; J trimming: 15 bases; junction bases outside the gene matches: 6. Per germline, CDR1 MDHEN and CDR2 SYDVKM.

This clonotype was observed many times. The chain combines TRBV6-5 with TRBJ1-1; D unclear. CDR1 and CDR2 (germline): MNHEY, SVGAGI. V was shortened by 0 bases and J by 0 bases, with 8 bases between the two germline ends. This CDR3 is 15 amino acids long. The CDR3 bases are TGTGCCAGCAGTTACTCGGCTGCAATGAACACTGAAGCTTTCTTT. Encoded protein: CASSYSAAMNTEAFF.

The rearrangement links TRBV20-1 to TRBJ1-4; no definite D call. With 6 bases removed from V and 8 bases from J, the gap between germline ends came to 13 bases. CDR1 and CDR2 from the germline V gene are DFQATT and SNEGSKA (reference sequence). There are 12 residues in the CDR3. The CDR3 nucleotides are TGCAGTGCGGGCAAAGGAGACGAAAAACTGTTTTTT. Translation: CSAGKGDEKLFF.

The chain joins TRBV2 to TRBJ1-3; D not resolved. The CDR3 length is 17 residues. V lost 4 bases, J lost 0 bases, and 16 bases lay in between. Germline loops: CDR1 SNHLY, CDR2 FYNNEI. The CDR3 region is CASSVKSSTVSGNTIYF. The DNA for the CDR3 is TGTGCCAGCAGTGTTAAATCGTCGACCGTCTCTGGAAACACCATATATTTT.

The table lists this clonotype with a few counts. The CDR3 region is CASSLEGEAYNEQFF. CDR3 sequence (DNA): TGTGCCAGCAGCTTGGAAGGGGAAGCCTACAATGAGCAGTTCTTC. V is TRBV5-8 and J is TRBJ2-1, with D possibly being TRBD1 (5 bases). Trimming cost V 0 bases and J 2 bases, with 9 bases left between them. The CDR3 spans 15 residues. Germline V gene data show CDR1 as SGHTS and CDR2 as YDEGEE.

This chain's CDR3 is CASSPDGTGLLRDTEAFF. The CDR3 DNA reads TGTGCCAGCAGCCCCGACGGGACAGGGCTGCTCCGGGACACTGAAGCTTTCTTT. This chain uses TRBV11-2 with TRBJ1-1, with 9 bases aligning to TRBD1. There are 18 residues in the CDR3. J gave up 3 bases and V 5 bases, and 16 bases lay outside the gene matches. Per germline, CDR1 SGHAT and CDR2 FQNNGV.

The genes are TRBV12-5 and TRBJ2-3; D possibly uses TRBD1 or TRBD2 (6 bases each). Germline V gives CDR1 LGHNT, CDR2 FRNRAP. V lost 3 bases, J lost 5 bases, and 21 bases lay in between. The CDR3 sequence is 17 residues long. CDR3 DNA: TGTGCTAGTGGTTTTTATCTGGGGGCAGGGCGGGGAGATACGCAGTATTTT. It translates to CASGFYLGAGRGDTQYF.

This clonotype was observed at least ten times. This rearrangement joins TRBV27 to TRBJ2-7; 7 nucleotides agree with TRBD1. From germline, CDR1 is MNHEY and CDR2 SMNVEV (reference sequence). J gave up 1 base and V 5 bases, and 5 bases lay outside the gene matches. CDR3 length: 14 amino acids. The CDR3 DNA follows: TGTGCCAGCAGTCTAGGGACAGCTTCCTACGAGCAGTACTTC. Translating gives CASSLGTASYEQYF.